Listed here are 22 T cell receptor beta chains from one sample, sequenced in a study of vaccination and CD4 T cells after COVID-19. Noted treatment: approximately 9-day PBMC culture with coronavirus spike peptide pools or control peptides (ViraFEST assay). Oncomine TCR Beta short-read sequencing was applied to DNA from cultured CD4+ T cells. TCRdb recomputed calls from the PCR reads with MiXCR, one row per CDR3 protein. The sample lists 20,000 or so distinct CDR3 sequences; just under 45% were seen once. The antigens these receptors bind are not known. Sequenced input: CD4+ T cells from blood, cultured in vitro. The receptor source for this set is a human donor who had recovered from COVID-19.

The gene calls are TRBV5-3 and TRBJ1-5; 11 bases match TRBD1. TRBV5-3 qualifies as an ORF whose function is uncertain. V shed 4 bases and J 5 bases; nucleotides not matched to a gene: 8. This CDR3 has 16 residues. The CDR3 here is CARSTWTGGGHQPQHF. DNA of the CDR3: TGTGCCAGAAGCACGTGGACAGGGGGCGGTCATCAGCCCCAGCATTTT.

The rearrangement links TRBV5-4 to TRBJ2-3, with 10 positions matching TRBD2. The V segment lost 4 bases and the J segment 0 bases; nucleotides outside the gene matches: 2. CDR1 is SGHNT, CDR2 YYREEE, per germline (reference sequence). This CDR3 has 15 residues. This chain's CDR3 is CASSLAGASTDTQYF. The CDR3 DNA sequence: TGTGCCAGCAGCCTAGCGGGAGCTAGCACAGATACGCAGTATTTT.

The chain links TRBV6-5 to TRBJ2-3, with D possibly being TRBD2 (6 bases). V was shortened by 4 bases and J by 1 base, with 9 bases between the two germline ends. Germline V lookup: CDR1 MNHEY, CDR2 SVGAGI. This CDR3 region has 14 residues. CDR3 DNA sequence: TGTGCCAGCAGTTCGGACTACCGCACAGATACGCAGTATTTT. Its translation: CASSSDYRTDTQYF.

This sequence joins TRBV6-1 and TRBJ2-7; D might be TRBD1 or TRBD2, each matching 5 bases. Germline lookup yields CDR1 MNHNS and CDR2 SASEGT. The CDR3 is 15 residues long. Trimming removed 7 bases from V and 2 bases from J, with 18 bases in between. As DNA, the CDR3 is TGTGCCAGCACCCGAAGGGGAGACACCGCCTACGAGCAGTACTTC. Its translation: CASTRRGDTAYEQYF.

The V gene is TRBV20-1, the J gene TRBJ2-1; D ambiguous. V was cut by 5 bases and J by 8 bases, with 16 bases left in between. The V gene's germline CDR1 is DFQATT and CDR2 SNEGSKA (reference sequence). This CDR3 has 13 residues. Written as DNA, the CDR3 is TGCAGTGCTCGAATGCTGGCGCTCGATGAGCAGTTCTTC. It is translated as CSARMLALDEQFF.

This clonotype was seen only a few times. The chain couples TRBV7-2 to TRBJ2-3; 7 bases agree with TRBD2. CDR3 size: 15 residues. J was trimmed by 4 bases and V by 5 bases; bases with no gene match: 9. CDR1 SGHTA and CDR2 FQGNSA come from the germline V gene. The CDR3 DNA follows: TGTGCCAGCAGCCCGCGGACTAGATATGCAGATACGCAGTATTTT. Protein product: CASSPRTRYADTQYF.

In this sample, this clonotype turned up a few times. V is TRBV20-1 and J is TRBJ1-5; no definite D call. Per the germline V gene, CDR1 is DFQATT and CDR2 is SNEGSKA (reference sequence). V dropped 6 bases and J dropped 1 base, with 13 bases sitting between them. This CDR3 has 14 residues. This CDR3 is CSAHKPGSNQPQHF. The DNA of the CDR3 is TGCAGTGCCCACAAACCGGGAAGCAATCAGCCCCAGCATTTT.

This clonotype has just one count. The J gene is TRBJ2-5, the V gene TRBV11-2, with 10 bases identical to TRBD2. Trimming removed 2 bases from V and 5 bases from J; junction bases left unmatched: 8. The V gene's germline CDR1 is SGHAT and CDR2 FQNNGV. CDR3 length: 16 amino acids. The CDR3 nucleotides read TGTGCCAGCAGCTTAAGGCTAGCGGGAGTCCGGGAGACCCAGTACTTC. Its translation: CASSLRLAGVRETQYF.

The table lists this clonotype with a few counts. The V and J genes are TRBV20-1 and TRBJ2-1; 8 bases match TRBD2. The CDR3 totals 14 residues. The junction had 7 bases not matched to a gene; V was cut back by 0 bases and J by 9 bases. Germline CDR1 DFQATT, CDR2 SNEGSKA (reference sequence). CDR3 region: CSARDPLGRGEQFF. The CDR3 DNA reads as TGCAGTGCTAGAGACCCTCTCGGGAGGGGTGAGCAGTTCTTC.

V usage is TRBV18 and J usage is TRBJ1-1; D is possibly TRBD1 (5 bases). Germline-derived CDR1 and CDR2 are KGHSH and LQKENI. Trimming shortened V by 6 bases and J by 0 bases, and 14 bases separated the two germline ends. The CDR3 loop spans 15 amino acids. The CDR3 DNA reads TGTGCCAGCTCGCCCGAGGGGCACATGAACACTGAAGCTTTCTTT. Translation gives CASSPEGHMNTEAFF.

The chain combines TRBV6-5 with TRBJ2-2, with a possible D match to TRBD2 (6 bases). This CDR3 spans 15 amino acids. V shed 2 bases and J shed 0 bases, with 7 bases lying between them. Germline V gives CDR1 MNHEY, CDR2 SVGAGI. In DNA form, the CDR3 reads TGTGCCAGCAGTTACAGCGGGCCGAACACCGGGGAGCTGTTTTTT. It yields the protein CASSYSGPNTGELFF.

The genes are TRBV20-1 and TRBJ2-5; 8 bases are a match to TRBD2. The CDR3 contains 14 residues. CDR1 and CDR2 (germline): DFQATT, SNEGSKA (reference sequence). Trimming removed 5 bases from V and 4 bases from J; junction bases left unmatched: 9. In DNA form, the CDR3 reads TGCAGTGCTGACGGGGGGGCGGTTGGAGAGACCCAGTACTTC. Encoded protein: CSADGGAVGETQYF.

The V and J genes are TRBV20-1 and TRBJ1-5; D is perhaps TRBD1 (6 bases). The V and J ends lost 6 bases and 2 bases respectively, with 11 bases between them. CDR3 length: 13 residues. Germline CDR1 reads DFQATT; CDR2 reads SNEGSKA (reference sequence). CDR3 DNA sequence: TGCAGTGCAGCGGGGGCTCGCAATCAGCCCCAGCATTTT. Translating it yields CSAAGARNQPQHF.

This chain uses TRBV5-1 with TRBJ1-1; D is perhaps TRBD1 (5 bases). Germline lookup yields CDR1 SGHRS and CDR2 YFSETQ. The CDR3 contains 15 residues. Trimming left V 6 bases short and J 1 base short, with 16 bases between. This CDR3 is CASNPTLQGNTEAFF. The CDR3, as DNA: TGCGCCAGCAACCCAACCCTTCAGGGGAACACTGAAGCTTTCTTT.

This clonotype was observed a few times. The chain has TRBV20-1 and TRBJ2-5; TRBD2 matches at 16 bases. The J segment lost 5 bases and the V segment lost 2 bases, leaving 8 bases of the junction unmatched. The germline V gene encodes CDR1 DFQATT and CDR2 SNEGSKA (reference sequence). The CDR3 is made up of 17 amino acids. The CDR3 DNA reads as TGCAGTGCTAGAAGGGGACTAGCGGGAGGGATAGGGGAGACCCAGTACTTC. Translation: CSARRGLAGGIGETQYF.

This clonotype was detected a few times. The V and J genes are TRBV27 and TRBJ1-2; D not resolved. This CDR3 is built from 16 residues. Trimming shortened V by 3 bases and J by 5 bases, and 19 bases separated the two germline ends. Germline CDR1 reads MNHEY; CDR2 reads SMNVEV (reference sequence). CDR3 bases: TGTGCCAGCAGTTTTAATTTAGCCCAGAGTGGGTATGGCTACACCTTC. The encoded protein is CASSFNLAQSGYGYTF.

This clonotype was detected only a few times. The chain recombines TRBV12-3 or TRBV12-4 with TRBJ1-2; TRBD1 matches 8 bases. The V gene end was trimmed by 6 bases and the J gene end by 4 bases; junction bases not matched to a gene: 4. CDR3 length equals 13 residues. The CDR3 DNA reads TGTGCCAGCAGCACCGACAGGGGCTATGGCTACACCTTC. This sequence encodes CASSTDRGYGYTF.

The rearrangement links TRBV25-1 to TRBJ1-4; D remains ambiguous. The CDR3 covers 11 residues. With 0 bases removed from V and 7 bases from J, the gap between germline ends came to 0 bases. Germline V CDR1 and CDR2: MGHDK, SYGVNS. The CDR3 loop reads CASSEYEKLFF. In DNA form, the CDR3 reads TGTGCCAGCAGTGAATATGAAAAACTGTTTTTT. Filled out from reference TRBV25-1 and TRBJ1-4, the complete variable domain reads EADIYQTPRYLVIGTGKKITLECSQTMGHDKMYWYQQDPGMELHLIHYSYGVNSTEKGDLSSESTVSRIRTEHFPLTLESARPSHTSQYLCASSEYEKLFFGSGTQLSVL.

This sequence joins TRBV7-9 and TRBJ1-5; the match to TRBD1 covers 7 bases. The J segment lost 0 bases and the V segment lost 5 bases, leaving 1 base of the junction unmatched. Germline values: CDR1 SEHNR, CDR2 FQNEAQ (reference sequence). This CDR3 is built from 14 residues. The CDR3 DNA reads TGTGCCAGCAGCGGGACAGCTAGCAATCAGCCCCAGCATTTT. Residues: CASSGTASNQPQHF.

The chain is built from TRBV11-3 and TRBJ2-2, with a weak D call TRBD1 (6 bases). Germline V lookup: CDR1 SGHNT, CDR2 YENEEA. This CDR3 has 14 amino acids. Trimming took 5 bases from V and 3 from J, leaving 10 bases between them. The CDR3 DNA follows: TGTGCCAGCAGCCTCAGGGGCGACACCGGGGAGCTGTTTTTT. Translating it yields CASSLRGDTGELFF.

In nucleotides, the CDR3 is TGTGCCAGCAGCCCCGACAGGGGGGGAAACACCATATATTTT. This encodes CASSPDRGGNTIYF. The genes are TRBV5-4 and TRBJ1-3; 9 positions match TRBD1. Germline trimming cut 4 bases from V and 4 bases from J; bases unmatched to any gene: 3. The CDR3 spans 14 residues. Germline CDR1 SGHNT, CDR2 YYREEE (reference sequence). The entire variable domain, with the rest obtained from reference TRBV5-4 and TRBJ1-3, is as follows: ETGVTQSPTHLIKTRGQQVTLRCSSQSGHNTVSWYQQALGQGPQFIFQYYREEENGRGNFPPRFSGLQFPNYSSELNVNALELDDSALYLCASSPDRGGNTIYFGEGSWLTVV.

J is TRBJ1-2 and V is TRBV30, with D tentatively TRBD1 (6 bases). The ends were cut back, 2 bases at V and 5 bases at J, with 24 bases in the middle. Germline values: CDR1 GTSNPN, CDR2 SVGIG (reference sequence). This CDR3 has 17 amino acids. The CDR3 region is CAWSTPWTASGRYGYTF. Here the CDR3 DNA reads TGTGCCTGGAGTACCCCATGGACAGCCAGTGGGCGATATGGCTACACCTTC.